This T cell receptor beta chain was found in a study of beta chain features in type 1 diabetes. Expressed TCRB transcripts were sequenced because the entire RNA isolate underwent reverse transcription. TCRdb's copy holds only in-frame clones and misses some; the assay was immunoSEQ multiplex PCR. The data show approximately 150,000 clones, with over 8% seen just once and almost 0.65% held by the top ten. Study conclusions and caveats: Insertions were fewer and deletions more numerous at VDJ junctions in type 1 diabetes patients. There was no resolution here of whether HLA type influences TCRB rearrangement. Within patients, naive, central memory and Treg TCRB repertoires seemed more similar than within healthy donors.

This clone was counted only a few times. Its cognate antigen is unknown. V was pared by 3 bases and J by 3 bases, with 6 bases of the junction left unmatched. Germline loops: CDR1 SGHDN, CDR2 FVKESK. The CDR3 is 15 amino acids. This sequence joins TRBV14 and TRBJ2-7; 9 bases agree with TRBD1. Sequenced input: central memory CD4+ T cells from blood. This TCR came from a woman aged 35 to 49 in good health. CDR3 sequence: CASSQGQGDNYEQYF. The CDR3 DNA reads TGTGCCAGCAGCCAGGGACAGGGCGACAACTACGAGCAGTACTTC.